Each of the 11 T cell receptor beta chains below was sequenced from the same sample in a study of T cell responses to AZD1222 COVID-19 vaccine. This table comes from immunoSEQ multiplex PCR, and its TCRdb copy is limited to in-frame clones, with some not included. The top ten hold 9% to 13% of the sample, which has under 100,000 clones, 70% to 90% seen once. The sample in question was peripheral blood, obtained 28 days after the second AZD1222 dose. All receptors derive from an adult who received the AZD1222 COVID-19 vaccine.

The chain has TRBV14 and TRBJ1-6; D is unclear. Trimming took 2 bases from V and 10 from J, leaving 12 bases between them. This CDR3 is 14 amino acids long. Germline V lookup: CDR1 SGHDN, CDR2 FVKESK. CDR3 in DNA: TGTGCCAGCAGCCAATTTTCATCAGTCTCACCCCTCCACTTT. Translation gives CASSQFSSVSPLHF.

The chain links TRBV3-1 (or the pseudogene TRBV3-2) to TRBJ2-1; 8 nucleotides align to TRBD2. J gave up 8 bases and V 4 bases, and 7 bases lay outside the gene matches. The CDR3 has 14 residues. CDR1 is LGHDT and CDR2 is YNNKEL in the germline V gene (reference sequence). The CDR3 region has the DNA TGTGCCAGCAGCCCCCGGGGACTAGAAGATGAGCAGTTCTTC. This codes for CASSPRGLEDEQFF.

This clone was seen more than once but under ten times. The rearrangement joins TRBV3-1 (or the pseudogene TRBV3-2) to TRBJ2-7, with 7 bases fitting TRBD2. Per germline, CDR1 LGHDT and CDR2 YNNKEL (reference sequence). Losses at the gene ends were 1 base for V and 7 bases for J; bases not matched to a gene: 7. This CDR3 is 14 amino acids long. CDR3 loop: CASSQGTGGREQYV. The CDR3 coding sequence is TGTGCCAGCAGCCAAGGCACGGGGGGACGGGAGCAGTACGTC.

This chain connects TRBV27 to TRBJ2-5; D ambiguous. The V end was cut by 5 bases, the J end by 5 bases, with 18 bases between. Germline CDR1 and CDR2: MNHEY and SMNVEV (reference sequence). The CDR3 is 15 amino acids. The chain's CDR3 is CASSPDTLGWETQYF. Written as DNA, the CDR3 is TGTGCCAGCAGTCCTGACACGCTAGGGTGGGAGACCCAGTACTTC.

The rearrangement links TRBV28 to TRBJ1-2; D unclear. The CDR3 totals 11 residues. V lost 6 bases to trimming and J lost 7 bases, with 9 bases between them. CDR1 MDHEN and CDR2 SYDVKM come from the germline V gene. In nucleotides, the CDR3 is TGTGCCAGCAGATTGTCGACTGGCTACACCTTC. It codes for CASRLSTGYTF.

The table lists this clone with a count of one. This sequence joins TRBV7-2 and TRBJ2-7; D remains unclear. The CDR3 runs 14 residues. V lost 8 bases and J lost 2, with 16 bases in between. CDR1 and CDR2 from the germline V gene are SGHTA and FQGNSA. The CDR3 loop is CASRGGLLTYEQYF. DNA of the CDR3: TGTGCCAGCCGAGGTGGGCTGCTCACCTACGAGCAGTACTTC. The full variable domain, in which reference TRBV7-2 and TRBJ2-7 provide the parts outside the CDR3, is GAGVSQSPSNKVTEKGKDVELRCDPISGHTALYWYRQSLGQGLEFLIYFQGNSAPDKSGLPSDRFSAERTGGSVSTLTIQRTQQEDSAVYLCASRGGLLTYEQYFGPGTRLTVT.

J is TRBJ1-5 and V is TRBV21-1; the D segment call TRBD1 is taken from the table without a DNA check. TRBV21-1 is assigned pseudogene status. The CDR3 runs to 15 residues. CDR3 bases: TGTGCCAGCAGCGGGGCCCCACAGGTCAATCAGCCCCAGCATTTT. It codes for CASSGAPQVNQPQHF.

This chain joins TRBV7-2 and TRBJ2-1; TRBD1 aligns across 8 bases. CDR1 is SGHTA, CDR2 FQGNSA, per germline. The CDR3 totals 17 residues. Losses at the gene ends were 1 base for V and 3 bases for J; bases not matched to a gene: 8. Here the CDR3 reads CASSLVTGGLVYNEQFF. Written as DNA, the CDR3 is TGTGCCAGCAGCTTAGTCACAGGGGGTCTTGTCTACAATGAGCAGTTCTTC. Full variable domain (missing parts from reference TRBV7-2 and TRBJ2-1): GAGVSQSPSNKVTEKGKDVELRCDPISGHTALYWYRQSLGQGLEFLIYFQGNSAPDKSGLPSDRFSAERTGGSVSTLTIQRTQQEDSAVYLCASSLVTGGLVYNEQFFGPGTRLTVL.

The chain has TRBV4-3 and TRBJ1-5; TRBD1 might be the D (5 bases). The germline gives CDR1 LGHNA, CDR2 YSLEER. The CDR3 consists of 16 residues. Trimming cost V 0 bases and J 0 bases, with 9 bases left between them. The CDR3 sequence is CASSQDGANSNQPQHF. In nucleotides, the CDR3 is TGCGCCAGCAGCCAAGACGGGGCCAATAGCAATCAGCCCCAGCATTTT.

The CDR3 protein is CASSRQGPEAFF. DNA of the CDR3: TGTGCCAGCAGCAGACAGGGACCTGAAGCTTTCTTT. This sequence joins TRBV7-9 and TRBJ1-1; 7 nucleotides line up with TRBD1. Germline V lookup: CDR1 SEHNR, CDR2 FQNEAQ (reference sequence). V lost 5 bases and J lost 6; bases outside the gene matches: 3. This CDR3 has 12 amino acids.

This clone appeared a few times. This CDR3 reads CASSSPLNEQFF. CDR3 bases: TGCGCCAGCAGCTCTCCGCTCAATGAGCAGTTCTTC. J is TRBJ2-1 and V is TRBV5-1; D uncertain. The CDR3 has 12 residues. The ends were cut back, 3 bases at V and 6 bases at J, with 7 bases in the middle. Germline CDR1 SGHRS, CDR2 YFSETQ. Full variable domain (outside the CDR3, taken from reference TRBV5-1 and TRBJ2-1): KAGVTQTPRYLIKTRGQQVTLSCSPISGHRSVSWYQQTPGQGLQFLFEYFSETQRNKGNFPGRFSGRQFSNSRSEMNVSTLELGDSALYLCASSSPLNEQFFGPGTRLTVL.